This entry describes one T cell receptor beta chain. The data were obtained in a study of CD8 T cells in Susac syndrome. Germline loops: CDR1 LGHDT, CDR2 YNNKEL (reference sequence). V lost 5 bases, J lost 1 base, and 23 bases lay in between. CDR3 length: 18 residues. RNA, at 0.5 to 1 ug, was reverse transcribed with random hexamers. Using its own MiXCR run on the immunoSEQ multiplex PCR reads, TCRdb lists one record per CDR3 protein. The sample has about 57,000 distinct CDR3 sequences; around 93% are singletons. The gene calls are TRBV3-1 and TRBJ2-5, with D tentatively TRBD2 (7 bases). This TCR derives from a human donor with multiple sclerosis. Material: CD8+ T cells from PBMCs. The CDR3 is CASSSRIGGGARQETQYF. The CDR3 DNA reads TGTGCCAGCAGCTCGCGGATAGGGGGGGGCGCCCGCCAAGAGACCCAGTACTTC.